This T cell receptor (beta chain) was identified during a study of long-term antiretroviral therapy in people with HIV. Study-level points and caveats: Controls had broader CDR3 length ranges than HIV repertoires did.

CDR1 and CDR2 (germline): SEHNR, FQNEAQ (reference sequence). V was pared by 1 base and J by 2 bases, with 9 bases between. This CDR3 has 15 amino acids. Comments on this clone: Its matching antigen is unknown.

Runs used v3.0 of the immunoSEQ assay and were done at survey level. Data came from immunoSEQ multiplex PCR; TCRdb stores just in-frame clones and leaves some out. The table shows 20,000 to 25,000 clones, with roughly 86% occurring only once. Everyone in the study who had HIV was treated in the United States. This sequence originates from a woman in her forties or fifties with HIV. The rearrangement uses TRBV7-9 and TRBJ1-5; D might be TRBD1 (5 bases). Sequencing was performed on unsorted PBMCs, taken 2.6 years after starting antiretroviral therapy. The CDR3 coding sequence is TGTGCCAGCAGCTTAGAGGGGTTGGGCAATCAGCCCCAGCATTTT. This codes for CASSLEGLGNQPQHF.